Described below is a single T cell receptor beta chain sequence and its context. No cognate antigen has been identified for it. No base quality information exists; no much larger clone differs at one position. The sample comes from a study of early T cells in non-severe SARS-CoV-2 infection (dated by TCRdb to 2020 to 2022). Turning to the overall study: TCR sequencing used bulk RNA from unsorted whole blood, so alpha and beta chains could not be paired. The paper's findings and limits, for the study overall: Matching against VDJdb was skewed toward anti-spike CD8 responses, likely underestimated virus-specific expansions, and missed private and CD4 specificities.

This was a case-control study nested in a cohort of healthcare workers in London, UK, who had nasopharyngeal swab PCR tests and blood samples taken every week. Between 23 and 31 March 2020, the week of the UK lockdown, healthcare workers were enrolled and then followed up weekly for as long as 16 weeks. The library was made by 5' RACE. The run used a NextSeq 500. The TCR library protocol attached unique molecular identifiers to individual cDNA molecules to correct for sequencing error and PCR bias. Both TCR alpha and beta chains were sequenced, and tight co-correlation was observed between alpha and beta sequence abundances in each sample. Per the authors' processing: Decombinator V4 was used to perform V gene, J gene and CDR3 annotation of TCR sequences. TCRs were defined as expanded if a significant change between any two time points was detected under a Poisson model with p below 0.0001. TCR abundances were normalised to the total number of TCRs sequenced in each sample and reported as counts per million. MAIT TCRs were defined by TRAV1-2 paired with TRAJ12, TRAJ20 or TRAJ33, and iNKT TCRs by TRAV10 paired with TRAJ18. VDJdb, accessed 1 November 2021, was searched for CMV, EBV and SARS-CoV-2 annotated TCRs, excluding TCRs annotated for multiple antigens. TCRdb reanalyzed the raw reads on its own, using fastp at Q25 for trimming and MiXCR for clone calling, and kept in-frame beta chains. Every CDR3 protein is listed once, alongside the most common genes and DNA of its rows. These V and J calls originate from TCRdb's pipeline instead of the authors' own analysis. For this sample the table gives some 61,000 distinct CDR3 sequences, of which around 9% were detected only once. The ten most abundant clones make up less than 25% of the sample.

A distance of 8 bases separates the germline ends of V and J, which lose 0 bases and 2 bases respectively. The CDR3 holds 14 amino acids from the cysteine to the phenylalanine. The retained sequence is limited to the CDR3, 42 bases, with the frame set at the first base. The germline V gene gives CDR1 as SGHRS and CDR2 as YFSETQ. Sample: whole blood. The chain uses TRBV5-1 and TRBJ1-1, and the D gene may be TRBD1, 5 bases matching. The receptor comes from an adult who was a healthcare worker with PCR-confirmed SARS-CoV-2 infection or an uninfected control (not recorded which). DNA sequence: TGCGCCAGCAGCTTGGGACAGATTAACACTGAAGCTTTCTTT. It translates to CASSLGQINTEAFF.